The clone carrying this TCR beta chain was counted once. Its cognate antigen is unknown. Deletions cut 5 bases from V and 3 bases from J, with 17 bases between. Germline values: CDR1 LNHDA, CDR2 SQIVND (reference sequence). The CDR3 totals 16 residues. The data were taken from a study of cytomegalovirus exposure and HLA in healthy donors. Whole-study findings and limits: The investigators catalogued 180 or so TCR beta chains as cytomegalovirus-associated.

The PCR used 60 Vbeta and 13 Jbeta primers. Measured with immunoSEQ multiplex PCR; TCRdb has only the in-frame clones, and not every one. The data hold fewer than 200,000 clones, with less than 80% observed a single time. Material for sequencing was PBMCs. J is TRBJ1-5 and V is TRBV19, with D possibly TRBD1 on 6 matching bases. The sequence derives from a woman in her thirties or forties in good health and CMV-seronegative. The CDR3 region has the DNA TGTGCCAGTAGTGTCCTAAGACAGGCAATCAATCAGCCCCAGCATTTT. Translating gives CASSVLRQAINQPQHF. The whole variable domain, remainder taken from reference TRBV19 and TRBJ1-5, is DGGITQSPKYLFRKEGQNVTLSCEQNLNHDAMYWYRQDPGQGLRLIYYSQIVNDFQKGDIAEGYSVSREKKESFPLTVTSAQKNPTAFYLCASSVLRQAINQPQHFGDGTRLSIL.